This section outlines one TCR beta chain sequence together with its context. The antigen is unknown. The record originates from a study of cytomegalovirus exposure and HLA in healthy donors. The donors were part of the approximately 120-subject validation cohort, which stood apart from the 666-subject first cohort. The data were produced by immunoSEQ multiplex PCR, yet TCRdb's version contains in-frame clones alone and is incomplete. This table has about 56,000 clones, just over 90% appearing once. Whole-study results and caveats: Across donors, most TCRs were seen rarely, yet some public ones were widespread.

The CDR3 covers 16 residues. V gave up 6 bases and J gave up 0 bases, with 17 bases separating them. Germline V gene data show CDR1 as SGHVS and CDR2 as FQNEAQ. The sequencing sample was made of PBMCs. V usage is TRBV7-8 and J usage is TRBJ1-1; possibly TRBD1 for D (5 bases). The sequence was collected from a woman aged 18-29 years in good health and CMV-seronegative. The CDR3: CASSRLGRGLNTEAFF. CDR3 nucleotides: TGTGCCAGCAGTCGACTAGGGAGGGGATTGAACACTGAAGCTTTCTTT.